The sample holds many counts of the clone carrying this T cell receptor beta chain. This sample stems from a study of T cells after yellow fever vaccination. For the study at large: Fractions with few cells were prepared using SMART-Seq v4 Ultra Low Input. Findings and caveats of the study: Sorted memory subsets on day 0 lacked detectable levels of almost all vaccine-responding clonotypes.

Production of TCR cDNA was by 5'RACE template switching, which also added a universal primer site and UMIs. Each CDR3 protein gets one entry after TCRdb re-called the 5' RACE reads with MiXCR. This table holds 10,000 or so distinct CDR3 sequences, roughly 6% found once. J gave up 6 bases and V 3 bases, and 4 bases lay outside the gene matches. Germline CDR1 LGHDT, CDR2 YNNKEL (reference sequence). The length of the CDR3 is 15 residues. The clonotype originates from a man aged 25-45 years who received the YFV17D yellow fever vaccine. Source: PBMCs, either bulk or a sorted T-cell subset (CD4+, CD8+, memory, or dextramer-sorted; not recorded which), taken on the day of the yellow fever booster vaccination. V is TRBV3-1 and J is TRBJ2-7; 14 nucleotides line up with TRBD2. Here the CDR3 DNA reads TGTGCCAGCAGCCACGGACTAGCGGGAGGTTCCGAGCAGTACTTC. Translating gives CASSHGLAGGSEQYF.